This T cell receptor beta chain was sequenced during a study of blood T cell repertoires in COVID-19. Per germline, CDR1 SGHVS and CDR2 FQNEAQ. The CDR3 extends over 16 amino acids. V shed 6 bases and J shed 7 bases, with 22 bases lying between them. TCRdb's copy holds only in-frame clones and misses some; the assay was immunoSEQ multiplex PCR. The table lists 200,000 to 300,000 clones, 70% to 85% of them singletons. The chain combines TRBV7-8 with TRBJ1-5; D perhaps matches TRBD1 (6 bases). The source is a woman older than 75 with acute or convalescent COVID-19. Sequencing was done on a sample of peripheral blood. The CDR3 loop is CASSYQGRGLGQPQHF. The CDR3 DNA reads as TGTGCCAGCAGTTATCAGGGGAGAGGGCTTGGGCAGCCCCAGCATTTT.